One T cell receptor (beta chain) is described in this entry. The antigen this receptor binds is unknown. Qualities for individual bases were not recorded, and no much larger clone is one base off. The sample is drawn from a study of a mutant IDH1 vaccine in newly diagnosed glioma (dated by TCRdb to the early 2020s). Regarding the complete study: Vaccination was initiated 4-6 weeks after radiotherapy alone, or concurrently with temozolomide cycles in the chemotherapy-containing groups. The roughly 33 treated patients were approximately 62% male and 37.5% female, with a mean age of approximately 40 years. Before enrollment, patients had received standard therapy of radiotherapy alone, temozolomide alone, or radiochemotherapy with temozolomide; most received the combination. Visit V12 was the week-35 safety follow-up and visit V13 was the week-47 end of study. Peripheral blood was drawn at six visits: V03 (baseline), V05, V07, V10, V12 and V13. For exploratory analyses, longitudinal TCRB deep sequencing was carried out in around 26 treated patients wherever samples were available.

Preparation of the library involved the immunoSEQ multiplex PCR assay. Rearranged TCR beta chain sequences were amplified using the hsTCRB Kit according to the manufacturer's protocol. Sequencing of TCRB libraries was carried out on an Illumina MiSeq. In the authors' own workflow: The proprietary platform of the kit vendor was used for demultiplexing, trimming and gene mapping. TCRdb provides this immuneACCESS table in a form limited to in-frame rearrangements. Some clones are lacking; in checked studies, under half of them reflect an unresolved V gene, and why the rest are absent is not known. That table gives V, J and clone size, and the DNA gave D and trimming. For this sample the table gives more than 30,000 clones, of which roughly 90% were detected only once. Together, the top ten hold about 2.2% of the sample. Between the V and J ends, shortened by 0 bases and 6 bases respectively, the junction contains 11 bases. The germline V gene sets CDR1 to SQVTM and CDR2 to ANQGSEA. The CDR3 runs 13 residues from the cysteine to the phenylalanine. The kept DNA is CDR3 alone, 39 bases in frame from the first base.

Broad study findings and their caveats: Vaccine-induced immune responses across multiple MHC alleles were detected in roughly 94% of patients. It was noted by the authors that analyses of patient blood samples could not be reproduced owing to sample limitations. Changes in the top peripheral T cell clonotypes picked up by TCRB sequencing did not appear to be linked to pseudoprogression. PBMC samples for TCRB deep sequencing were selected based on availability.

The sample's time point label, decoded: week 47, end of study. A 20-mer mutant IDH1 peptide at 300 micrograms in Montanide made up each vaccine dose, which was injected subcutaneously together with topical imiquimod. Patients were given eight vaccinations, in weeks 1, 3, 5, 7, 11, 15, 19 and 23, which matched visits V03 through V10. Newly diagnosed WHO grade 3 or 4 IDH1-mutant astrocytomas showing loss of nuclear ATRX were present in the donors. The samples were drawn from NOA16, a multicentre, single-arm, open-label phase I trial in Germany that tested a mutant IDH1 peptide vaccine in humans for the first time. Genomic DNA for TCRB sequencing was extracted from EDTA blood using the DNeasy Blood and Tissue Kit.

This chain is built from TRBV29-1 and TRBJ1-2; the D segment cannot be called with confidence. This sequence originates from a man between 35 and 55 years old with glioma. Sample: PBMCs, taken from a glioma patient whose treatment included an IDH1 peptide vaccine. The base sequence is TGCAGCGTTGAAGATCGTACCCCCAATGGCTACACCTTC. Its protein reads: CSVEDRTPNGYTF.